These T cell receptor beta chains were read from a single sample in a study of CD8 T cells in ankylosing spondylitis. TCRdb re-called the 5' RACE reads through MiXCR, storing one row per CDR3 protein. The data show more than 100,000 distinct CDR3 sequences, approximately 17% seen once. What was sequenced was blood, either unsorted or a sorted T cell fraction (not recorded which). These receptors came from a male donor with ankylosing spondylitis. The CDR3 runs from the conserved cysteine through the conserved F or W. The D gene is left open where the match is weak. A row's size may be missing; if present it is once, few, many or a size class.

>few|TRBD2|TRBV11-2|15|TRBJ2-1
TGTGCCAGCAGCGATAGCGGGGCCCCACAGAATGAGCAGTTCTTC
CASSDSGAPQNEQFF
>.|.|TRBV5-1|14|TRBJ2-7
TGCGCCAGCAGCGACCGGGACGGACACTACGAGCAGTACTTC
CASSDRDGHYEQYF
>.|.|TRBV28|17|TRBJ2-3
TGTGCCAGCAGTTACCCCTTGGAACTGGGCTCCACAGATACGCAGTATTTT
CASSYPLELGSTDTQYF
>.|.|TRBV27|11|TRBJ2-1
TGTGCCAGCTCCAGAGTGGGTGAGCAGTTCTTC
CASSRVGEQFF
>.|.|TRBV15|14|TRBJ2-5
TGTGCCACCAGCCCGGACGGGACCCAAGAGACCCAGTACTTC
CATSPDGTQETQYF
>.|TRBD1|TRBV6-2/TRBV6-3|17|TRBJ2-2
TGTGCCAGCAGTCCCCGGGACAGTGTTTCTGGACCGGGGGAGCTGTTTTTT
CASSPRDSVSGPGELFF
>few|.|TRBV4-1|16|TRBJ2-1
TGCGCCAGCAGCCAAGGGGTGGGAGAGTCCTACAATGAGCAGTTCTTC
CASSQGVGESYNEQFF
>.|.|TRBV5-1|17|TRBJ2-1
TGCGCCAGCAGCTTCCCTGACAGGCTGGGGGGCTACAATGAGCAGTTCTTC
CASSFPDRLGGYNEQFF
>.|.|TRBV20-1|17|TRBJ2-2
TGCAGTGCTAGAGATGCGTCGGCTAGCTCCGACACCGGGGAGCTGTTTTTT
CSARDASASSDTGELFF
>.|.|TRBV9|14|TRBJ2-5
TGTGCCAGCAGCGTAGAGGGGATCCAAGAGACCCAGTACTTC
CASSVEGIQETQYF
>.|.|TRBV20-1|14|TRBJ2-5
TGCAGTGCTAGAGAAATGGAGGAGTTGGAGACCCAGTACTTC
CSAREMEELETQYF
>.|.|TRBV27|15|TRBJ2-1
TGTGCCAGCAGTTTGCCACCGGGACTCAGCAATGAGCAGTTCTTC
CASSLPPGLSNEQFF
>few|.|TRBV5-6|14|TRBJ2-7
TGTGCCAGCAGCTTGGGACTCTCAGCCGGGGAGCAGTACTTC
CASSLGLSAGEQYF
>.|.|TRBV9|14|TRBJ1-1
TGTGCCAGCAGCGGTTACAGGGAAGGGGCTGAAGCTTTCTTT
CASSGYREGAEAFF
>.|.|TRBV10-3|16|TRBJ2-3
TGTGCCATCACCACATCGGGGAATGTGGGCACAGATACGCAGTATTTT
CAITTSGNVGTDTQYF
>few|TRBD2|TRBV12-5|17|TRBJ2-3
TGTGCTAGTGGTTCGCCACTAGCGGGAGACGAAACAGATACGCAGTATTTT
CASGSPLAGDETDTQYF
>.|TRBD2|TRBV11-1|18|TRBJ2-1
TGTGCCAGCAGCTTGTATGGGACTAGCAACCTTAGGGACAATGAGCAGTTCTTC
CASSLYGTSNLRDNEQFF
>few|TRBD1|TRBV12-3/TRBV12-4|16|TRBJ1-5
TGTGCCAGCAGTTTAACGGGGACAGGGGGCATTCAGCCCCAGCATTTT
CASSLTGTGGIQPQHF
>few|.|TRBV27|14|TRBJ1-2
TGTGCCAGCAGTTTATCGTTCGATAACTATGGCTACACCTTC
CASSLSFDNYGYTF
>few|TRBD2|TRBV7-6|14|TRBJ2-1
TGTGCCAGCAGCTCGACTAGCCGGTCCAATGAGCAGTTCTTC
CASSSTSRSNEQFF
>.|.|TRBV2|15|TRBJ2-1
TGTGCCAGCAGTGAATGGGGGAATTCCTACAATGAGCAGTTCTTC
CASSEWGNSYNEQFF
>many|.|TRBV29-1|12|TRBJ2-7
TGCAGCGTTGAGGGTGTAGGGTACGAGCAGTACTTC
CSVEGVGYEQYF
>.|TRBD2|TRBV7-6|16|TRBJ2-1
TGTGCCAGCAGCTTAGCCGGGCTAGCGGCTTACAATGAGCAGTTCTTC
CASSLAGLAAYNEQFF
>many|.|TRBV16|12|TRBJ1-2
TGTGCCAGCAGCCGATCCGCGACTCCCTACACCTTC
CASSRSATPYTF
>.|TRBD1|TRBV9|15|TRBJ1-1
TGTGCCAGCAGCGCCCTTCAGGGGGCCGACACTGAAGCTTTCTTT
CASSALQGADTEAFF
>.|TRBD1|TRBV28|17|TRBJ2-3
TGTGCCAGCAGTCCCTCAACCGGGACAGCAAACACAGATACGCAGTATTTT
CASSPSTGTANTDTQYF
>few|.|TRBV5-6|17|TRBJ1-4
TGTGCCAGCAGCTTGGCGGGGGCCGGGGCAACTAATGAAAAACTGTTTTTT
CASSLAGAGATNEKLFF
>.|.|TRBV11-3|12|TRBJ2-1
TGTGCCAGCAGCCTGATAGAAAATGAGCAGTTCTTC
CASSLIENEQFF
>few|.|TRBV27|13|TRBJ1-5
TGTGCCAGCAGTCCGACAGAGTATCAGCCCCAGCATTTT
CASSPTEYQPQHF
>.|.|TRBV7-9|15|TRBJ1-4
TGTGCCAGCAGCTTAGTCCCAGATCGGGATGAAAAACTGTTTTTT
CASSLVPDRDEKLFF
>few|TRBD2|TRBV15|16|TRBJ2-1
TGTGCCACCAGCAGAACTTCGGGAGGCGGGTACAATGAGCAGTTCTTC
CATSRTSGGGYNEQFF
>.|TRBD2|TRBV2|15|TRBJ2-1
TGTGCCAGCAGAGGACTAGCGGTCCTGTACAATGAGCAGTTCTTC
CASRGLAVLYNEQFF
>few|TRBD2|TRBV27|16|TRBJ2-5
TGTGCCAGCAGTTTATCGAGGTGGCTAGCGGGAGAGACCCAGTACTTC
CASSLSRWLAGETQYF
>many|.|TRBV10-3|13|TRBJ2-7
TGTGCCATCAGAGACTCCAACCTCGGGGAGCAGTACTTC
CAIRDSNLGEQYF
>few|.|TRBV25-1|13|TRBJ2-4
TGTGCCAGCAGGCCCCAAGGGGGGGACATTCAGTACTTC
CASRPQGGDIQYF
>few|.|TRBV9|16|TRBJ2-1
TGTGCCAGCAGCGTCGCCGGACATATCTCCTACAATGAGCAGTTCTTC
CASSVAGHISYNEQFF
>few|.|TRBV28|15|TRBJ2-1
TGTGCCAGCAGTTTAGGCAGGACACTGAGGAATGAGCAGTTCTTC
CASSLGRTLRNEQFF